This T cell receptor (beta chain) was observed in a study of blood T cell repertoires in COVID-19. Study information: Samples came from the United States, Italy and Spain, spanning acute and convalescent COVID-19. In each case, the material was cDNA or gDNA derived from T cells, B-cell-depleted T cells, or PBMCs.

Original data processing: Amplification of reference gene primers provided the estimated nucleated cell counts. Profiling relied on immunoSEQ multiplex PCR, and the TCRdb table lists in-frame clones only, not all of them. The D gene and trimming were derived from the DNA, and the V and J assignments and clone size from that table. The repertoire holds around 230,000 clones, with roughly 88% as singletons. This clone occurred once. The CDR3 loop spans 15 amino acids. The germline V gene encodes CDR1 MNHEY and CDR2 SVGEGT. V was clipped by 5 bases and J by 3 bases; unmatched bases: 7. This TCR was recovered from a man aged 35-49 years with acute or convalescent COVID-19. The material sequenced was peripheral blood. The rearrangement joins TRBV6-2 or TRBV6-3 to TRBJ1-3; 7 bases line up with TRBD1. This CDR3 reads CASSIADRVGNTIYF. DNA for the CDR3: TGTGCCAGCAGTATCGCTGACAGGGTTGGAAACACCATATATTTT.